Following are 24 T cell receptor beta chains from one sample sequenced in a study of blood T cell repertoires in COVID-19. Profiling relied on immunoSEQ multiplex PCR, and the TCRdb table lists in-frame clones only, not all of them. The profile shows roughly 140,000 clones, around 84% of them singletons. The sample consisted of peripheral blood. The receptors were gathered from a woman in her forties or fifties with acute or convalescent COVID-19.

CDR3 sequence reads: CASAKGLDTEAFF. The DNA for the CDR3 is TGTGCCAGCGCCAAGGGGTTAGACACTGAAGCTTTCTTT. This chain connects TRBV7-3 to TRBJ1-1; D perhaps matches TRBD1 (5 bases). The CDR3 is made up of 13 amino acids. The V gene's germline CDR1 is SGHTA and CDR2 FQGTGA. The germline V and J ends were trimmed by 8 bases and 3 bases, with 13 bases remaining between them.

This clone occurred once. The chain recombines TRBV19 with TRBJ1-1, with no clear D. CDR1 LNHDA and CDR2 SQIVND come from the germline V gene (reference sequence). The CDR3 spans 10 residues. Trimming took 7 bases from V and 10 from J, leaving 10 bases between them. CDR3 nucleotide sequence: TGTGCCAGTAACGGCGCGGCAGCTTTCTTT. Translation gives CASNGAAAFF.

The chain recombines TRBV27 with TRBJ2-1; D is perhaps TRBD2 (6 bases). V was shortened by 4 bases and J by 9 bases, with 22 bases between the two germline ends. Germline CDR1 and CDR2: MNHEY and SMNVEV (reference sequence). The CDR3 length is 16 residues. DNA of the CDR3: TGTGCCAGCAGTTCATCCCCGTGGGGGGAAAGGGGTGAGCAGTTCTTC. It specifies CASSSSPWGERGEQFF.

The V call is TRBV7-3, the J call TRBJ2-2; 7 nucleotides agree with TRBD1. Unmatched junction bases numbered 12, after V lost 8 bases and J lost 6 bases. Germline values: CDR1 SGHTA, CDR2 FQGTGA. The CDR3 extends over 15 amino acids. DNA of the CDR3: TGTGCCAGCGACGACGGGACAGCCAACCCCGGGGAGCTGTTTTTT. Residues: CASDDGTANPGELFF.

The V call is TRBV20-1, the J call TRBJ2-5; TRBD2 might be the D (6 bases). The V end lost 6 bases, the J end lost 5 bases, and 16 bases lay between the germline ends. This CDR3 comprises 13 residues. Germline V gene data show CDR1 as DFQATT and CDR2 as SNEGSKA (reference sequence). CDR3 in DNA: TGCAGTGCAAGTGGAGGGGACTGGGAGACCCAGTACTTC. This gives the protein CSASGGDWETQYF.

The chain recombines TRBV18 with TRBJ2-2; 12 nucleotides line up with TRBD1. Germline assignment: CDR1 KGHSH and CDR2 LQKENI. There are 16 residues in the CDR3. V was clipped by 0 bases and J by 6 bases; unmatched bases: 2. The CDR3, as DNA: TGTGCCAGCTCACCACCGGGACAGGGGGCTTCCGGGGAGCTGTTTTTT. Amino acids: CASSPPGQGASGELFF.

The chain carries TRBV25-1 and TRBJ2-1; 12 bases line up with TRBD2. J gave up 0 bases and V 6 bases, and 9 bases lay outside the gene matches. The CDR3 covers 18 residues. In germline, CDR1 is MGHDK, CDR2 SYGVNS. CDR3 nucleotide sequence: TGTGCCAGCAGCCCTGGGACTAGCGGGTTGAGCTCCTACAATGAGCAGTTCTTC. Its translation is CASSPGTSGLSSYNEQFF. The variable domain in full, with the rest retrieved from reference TRBV25-1 and TRBJ2-1, is EADIYQTPRYLVIGTGKKITLECSQTMGHDKMYWYQQDPGMELHLIHYSYGVNSTEKGDLSSESTVSRIRTEHFPLTLESARPSHTSQYLCASSPGTSGLSSYNEQFFGPGTRLTVL.

This chain joins TRBV6-6 and TRBJ1-4; 7 bases match TRBD1. Germline assignment: CDR1 MNHNY and CDR2 SVGAGI (reference sequence). V gave up 5 bases and J gave up 8 bases; unmatched junction bases: 11. The CDR3 loop spans 15 amino acids. CDR3 protein: CASSLDRSDYEKLFF. The CDR3 coding sequence is TGTGCCAGCAGTCTGGACAGGAGCGATTACGAAAAACTGTTTTTT.

This rearrangement joins TRBV5-6 to TRBJ2-3, with no clear D. This CDR3 comprises 13 residues. Per germline, CDR1 SGHDT and CDR2 YYEEEE. The V and J ends lost 2 bases and 1 base respectively, with 5 bases between them. The CDR3 bases are TGTGCCAGCAGCTTATTCGGCACAGATACGCAGTATTTT. Protein product: CASSLFGTDTQYF.

This sequence joins TRBV27 and TRBJ1-1, with D unresolved. Germline V lookup: CDR1 MNHEY, CDR2 SMNVEV (reference sequence). The CDR3 is made up of 13 amino acids. The V end lost 3 bases, the J end lost 7 bases, and 12 bases lay between the germline ends. The DNA of the CDR3 is TGTGCCAGCAGTTTCCCGGGAACAAATGAAGCTTTCTTT. This codes for CASSFPGTNEAFF.

This rearrangement joins TRBV18 to TRBJ1-1; possibly TRBD1 for D (5 bases). Germline V lookup: CDR1 KGHSH, CDR2 LQKENI. This CDR3 comprises 13 residues. Trimming stripped 4 bases from V and 1 base from J, with 7 bases between. Here the CDR3 reads CASSRGANTEAFF. The CDR3 DNA reads as TGTGCCAGCTCACGCGGGGCGAACACTGAAGCTTTCTTT. The entire variable domain, with the rest obtained from reference TRBV18 and TRBJ1-1, is as follows: NAGVMQNPRHLVRRRGQEARLRCSPMKGHSHVYWYRQLPEEGLKFMVYLQKENIIDESGMPKERFSAEFPKEGPSILRIQQVVRGDSAAYFCASSRGANTEAFFGQGTRLTVV.

This clone has at least ten counts. CDR3 DNA: TGTGCCAGCAGCACGGGACAGGGGTTTGGCTACACCTTC. Encoded protein: CASSTGQGFGYTF. The gene calls are TRBV5-4 and TRBJ1-2; 10 bases line up with TRBD1. Germline CDR1 SGHNT, CDR2 YYREEE (reference sequence). After removal of 4 bases from V and 7 bases from J, the junction contained 4 bases not matched to a gene. CDR3 length: 13 amino acids.

The rearrangement joins TRBV6-5 to TRBJ1-6; D is unresolved. The CDR3 runs to 13 residues. The germline gives CDR1 MNHEY, CDR2 SVGAGI. Trimming cost V 4 bases and J 9 bases, with 10 bases left between them. This chain's CDR3 is CASSSGVSSPLHF. CDR3 coding DNA: TGTGCCAGCAGTTCCGGGGTTTCTTCACCCCTCCACTTT.

This clone is a singleton in its sample. V and J are TRBV7-2 and TRBJ2-5; maybe TRBD2 (5 bases). Germline assignment: CDR1 SGHTA and CDR2 FQGNSA. The germline V and J ends were trimmed by 5 bases and 4 bases, with 14 bases remaining between them. CDR3 length: 14 residues. This chain's CDR3 is CASSIPEAGETQYF. The CDR3 nucleotides read TGTGCCAGCAGCATACCGGAGGCGGGAGAGACCCAGTACTTC.

This clone was observed a handful of times. V usage is TRBV2 and J usage is TRBJ1-6; maybe TRBD1 (6 bases). The length of the CDR3 is 14 residues. Per the germline V gene, CDR1 is SNHLY and CDR2 is FYNNEI. Trimming took 6 bases from V and 6 from J, leaving 12 bases between them. This CDR3 is CASREDSFNSPLHF. The DNA for the CDR3 is TGTGCCAGCAGGGAGGACAGCTTTAATTCACCCCTCCACTTT.

This sequence joins TRBV29-1 and TRBJ2-3, with D unclear. Germline loops: CDR1 SQVTM, CDR2 ANQGSEA. Trimming shortened V by 6 bases and J by 0 bases, and 13 bases separated the two germline ends. The CDR3 totals 14 residues. CDR3 sequence reads: CSVELLSSTDTQYF. For the CDR3, the DNA is TGCAGCGTGGAGCTATTAAGTAGCACAGATACGCAGTATTTT.

J is TRBJ2-3 and V is TRBV11-3, with D perhaps TRBD1 (6 bases). The CDR3 is 16 amino acids. Germline V gene data show CDR1 as SGHNT and CDR2 as YENEEA. V dropped 4 bases and J dropped 3 bases, with 17 bases sitting between them. The CDR3 protein is CASSSPRDTGTDTQYF. CDR3 coding DNA: TGTGCCAGCAGCTCACCCAGGGACACGGGGACAGATACGCAGTATTTT.

The chain uses TRBV27 and TRBJ1-2; no clear D. This CDR3 contains 16 residues. Germline V gene lookup returns CDR1 MNHEY and CDR2 SMNVEV (reference sequence). V was shortened by 0 bases and J by 5 bases, with 16 bases between the two germline ends. The CDR3 DNA follows: TGTGCCAGCAGTTTATCCACAGTGACTAGGCAGTATGGCTACACCTTC. This encodes CASSLSTVTRQYGYTF.

The V call is TRBV5-4, the J call TRBJ1-3; D is unclear. Looked up from germline, CDR1 is SGHNT and CDR2 is YYREEE (reference sequence). This CDR3 region has 15 residues. Trimming stripped 3 bases from V and 2 bases from J, with 12 bases between. DNA for the CDR3: TGTGCCAGCAGCTACGTCGGGTCCCCTGGAAACACCATATATTTT. This gives the protein CASSYVGSPGNTIYF.

The chain carries TRBV7-2 and TRBJ2-2; TRBD1 aligns across 8 bases. V was clipped by 6 bases and J by 7 bases; unmatched bases: 7. Germline CDR1 and CDR2: SGHTA and FQGNSA. The CDR3 length is 14 residues. CDR3 region: CASRIGQGSGELFF. In nucleotides, the CDR3 is TGTGCCAGCAGAATCGGACAGGGCAGCGGGGAGCTGTTTTTT.

This clone was seen a handful of times. The rearrangement uses TRBV5-1 and TRBJ2-7; 7 bases match TRBD1. The junction had 8 bases not matched to a gene; V was cut back by 0 bases and J by 5 bases. The CDR3 totals 15 residues. Germline loops: CDR1 SGHRS, CDR2 YFSETQ. The CDR3 spells CASSLEGQWSDEQYF. In DNA, the CDR3 is TGCGCCAGCAGCTTGGAGGGACAGTGGAGTGACGAGCAGTACTTC.

This chain connects TRBV7-9 to TRBJ1-5; 9 nucleotides agree with TRBD1. V was pared by 5 bases and J by 7 bases, with 6 bases of the junction left unmatched. Germline V gene data show CDR1 as SEHNR and CDR2 as FQNEAQ (reference sequence). The CDR3 extends over 14 amino acids. The CDR3 reads CASSLTGGGQPQHF. The CDR3 bases are TGTGCCAGCAGCCTAACAGGGGGCGGGCAGCCCCAGCATTTT.

The V call is TRBV28, the J call TRBJ1-6; D gene unclear. This CDR3 is 16 amino acids long. V lost 6 bases to trimming and J lost 4 bases, with 16 bases between them. Germline values: CDR1 MDHEN, CDR2 SYDVKM. The CDR3 spells CASSAREGRYNSPLHF. Written as DNA, the CDR3 is TGTGCCAGCAGCGCGAGGGAGGGCAGGTATAATTCACCCCTCCACTTT.

The chain links TRBV29-1 to TRBJ1-2; the match to TRBD1 covers 7 bases. With V trimmed by 4 bases and J by 5 bases, 4 bases remained unmatched. The CDR3 runs 12 residues. Germline CDR1 SQVTM, CDR2 ANQGSEA. CDR3 DNA sequence: TGCAGCGTTGTAGGGACAGTATATGGCTACACCTTC. Translated, it gives CSVVGTVYGYTF. The whole variable domain, remainder taken from reference TRBV29-1 and TRBJ1-2, is SAVISQKPSRDICQRGTSLTIQCQVDSQVTMMFWYRQQPGQSLTLIATANQGSEATYESGFVIDKFPISRPNLTFSTLTVSNMSPEDSSIYLCSVVGTVYGYTFGSGTRLTVV.